Sequencing of this T cell receptor beta chain was carried out in a study of T cell changes during pregnancy in multiple sclerosis (dated by TCRdb to the late 2010s). At the level of the whole study: Changes in the T cell repertoire over the course of pregnancy were examined in this study in women with multiple sclerosis.

The CDR3 starts with the cysteine, ends with the phenylalanine, and has 18 residues. Only CDR3 DNA remains: 54 bases, in frame from the first base. Here V drops 2 bases and J drops 5 bases, and the junction holds 17 bases not matched to any gene. Per the germline V gene, SGHRS is the CDR1 and YFSETQ is the CDR2. Libraries were prepared through the immunoSEQ multiplex PCR assay. Here the immuneACCESS table is served through TCRdb, limited to in-frame sequences with V and J called. Missing clones are a known gap in these copies; in checked studies unresolved V genes cover under half, and the rest lacks a known reason. The sample records 25,000 to 35,000 clones, about nine tenths of which are singletons. The top ten clonotypes cover about 4.5% of the sample. As concerns this clone: Which antigen it targets is not known. No quality values exist for individual bases; no much larger clone is one base distant.

The rearrangement combines TRBV5-1 with TRBJ1-2; 8 bases in the middle match TRBD1. This clonotype originated in a female donor with multiple sclerosis, enrolled in a pregnancy study. The material sequenced was CD8+ T cells from peripheral blood mononuclear cells, taken in the second trimester of pregnancy. The nucleotides read TGCGCCAGCAGCTTAAACGGACAGGGTGATACAACCCCATATGGCTACACCTTC. The encoded protein is CASSLNGQGDTTPYGYTF. The full variable domain, with segments outside the CDR3 supplied by the reference TRBV5-1 and TRBJ1-2 proteins, appears as KAGVTQTPRYLIKTRGQQVTLSCSPISGHRSVSWYQQTPGQGLQFLFEYFSETQRNKGNFPGRFSGRQFSNSRSEMNVSTLELGDSALYLCASSLNGQGDTTPYGYTFGSGTRLTVV.